A selection of T cell receptor beta chains follows, all from one sample in a study of T cells in Graves' hyperthyroidism and ophthalmopathy. TCRdb used MiXCR to reprocess the multiplex PCR reads, holding one entry per CDR3 protein. The sample carries fewer than 450,000 distinct CDR3 sequences, approximately 18% recorded once. What was sequenced was blood. The receptors come from a woman in her thirties with Graves' hyperthyroidism that later progressed to Graves' ophthalmopathy. Both conserved end residues are part of each CDR3. Each record gives: D gene, clone size, J gene, V gene, CDR3 DNA, CDR3 protein. The D gene is left open where the match is weak. Expanded clones are given a class, and other clones once, few, many or no size at all.

D gene: .
clone size: many
J gene: TRBJ2-5
V gene: TRBV19
CDR3 DNA: TGTGCCAGTAGTATCCGCGGCAGGGAAGAGACCCAGTACTTC
CDR3 protein: CASSIRGREETQYF

D gene: .
clone size: many
J gene: TRBJ2-5
V gene: TRBV25-1
CDR3 DNA: TGTGCCAGCAGTGAAGGCCCATCAGAGACCCAGTACTTC
CDR3 protein: CASSEGPSETQYF

D gene: TRBD2
clone size: few
J gene: TRBJ2-7
V gene: TRBV7-9
CDR3 DNA: TGTGCCAGCAGCGACGGACTAGTTTCCGAGCAGTACTTC
CDR3 protein: CASSDGLVSEQYF

D gene: TRBD1
clone size: many
J gene: TRBJ1-1
V gene: TRBV6-1
CDR3 DNA: TGTGCCAGCAGTCGGACAGGGTACGGGAGTAACACTGAAGCTTTCTTT
CDR3 protein: CASSRTGYGSNTEAFF

D gene: .
clone size: .
J gene: TRBJ2-1
V gene: TRBV19
CDR3 DNA: TGTGCCAGTAGTATTCCCTTCGGGGCGGACAATGAGCAGTTCTTC
CDR3 protein: CASSIPFGADNEQFF

D gene: .
clone size: many
J gene: TRBJ1-1
V gene: TRBV27
CDR3 DNA: TGTGCCAGCAGTTTAGTACGGTTGTCTGAAGCTTTCTTT
CDR3 protein: CASSLVRLSEAFF

D gene: TRBD1
clone size: many
J gene: TRBJ2-7
V gene: TRBV18
CDR3 DNA: TGTGCCAGCAGCCCCCGACAGGGGTCCTACGAGCAGTACTTC
CDR3 protein: CASSPRQGSYEQYF

D gene: TRBD1
clone size: .
J gene: TRBJ1-2
V gene: TRBV20-1
CDR3 DNA: TGCAGTGCCAAAAAAGGGGGCTCTATCTATGGCTACACCTTC
CDR3 protein: CSAKKGGSIYGYTF

D gene: .
clone size: many
J gene: TRBJ1-1
V gene: TRBV2
CDR3 DNA: TGTGCCAGCAGTGAAGAAGGCAGGTCCACTGAAGCTTTCTTT
CDR3 protein: CASSEEGRSTEAFF

D gene: .
clone size: many
J gene: TRBJ2-4
V gene: TRBV5-1
CDR3 DNA: TGCGCCAGCAGCACCGAAGGAGGGGGGCGCAGCGTTCAGTACTTC
CDR3 protein: CASSTEGGGRSVQYF

D gene: TRBD2
clone size: .
J gene: TRBJ2-1
V gene: TRBV6-2/TRBV6-3
CDR3 DNA: TGTGCCAGCAGTTACTCGAGCGGGAGCGATGAGCAGTTCTTC
CDR3 protein: CASSYSSGSDEQFF

D gene: .
clone size: many
J gene: TRBJ2-3
V gene: TRBV6-1
CDR3 DNA: TGTGCCAGCGGCTCGCGGGGGCGAAGCACAGATACGCAGTATTTT
CDR3 protein: CASGSRGRSTDTQYF

D gene: TRBD1
clone size: few
J gene: TRBJ1-1
V gene: TRBV4-2
CDR3 DNA: TGTGCCAGCAGCCAAGATGGGACAGGGGTGGCCAGCATGAACACTGAAGCTTTCTTT
CDR3 protein: CASSQDGTGVASMNTEAFF

D gene: TRBD2
clone size: many
J gene: TRBJ2-1
V gene: TRBV9
CDR3 DNA: TGTGCCAGCAGCGTAGGCGGGAGTCGTGATGAGCAGTTCTTC
CDR3 protein: CASSVGGSRDEQFF

D gene: .
clone size: .
J gene: TRBJ2-3
V gene: TRBV6-1
CDR3 DNA: TGTGCCAGCAGTGAAGTCGATTCTAGCACAGATACGCAGTATTTT
CDR3 protein: CASSEVDSSTDTQYF

D gene: .
clone size: many
J gene: TRBJ2-1
V gene: TRBV2
CDR3 DNA: TGTGCCAGCAGGGAGGGTCTTCAGCAGTTCTTC
CDR3 protein: CASREGLQQFF

D gene: .
clone size: many
J gene: TRBJ2-4
V gene: TRBV15
CDR3 DNA: TGTGCCACCAGCAGAGCTGGCGGTAGCAAAAACATTCAGTACTTC
CDR3 protein: CATSRAGGSKNIQYF

D gene: TRBD1
clone size: many
J gene: TRBJ2-6
V gene: TRBV28
CDR3 DNA: TGTGCCAGCAGTTTAACGAGGGGGCGTGGGGCCAACGTCCTGACTTTC
CDR3 protein: CASSLTRGRGANVLTF

D gene: .
clone size: many
J gene: TRBJ1-3
V gene: TRBV28
CDR3 DNA: TGTGCCAGCAGTGGTTTACAGGAACGCTCTGGAAACACCATATATTTT
CDR3 protein: CASSGLQERSGNTIYF

D gene: .
clone size: many
J gene: TRBJ2-5
V gene: TRBV6-2/TRBV6-3
CDR3 DNA: TGTGCCAGCCATTCCCCTTGGGAGGGGGAATGGCAAGAGACCCAGTACTTC
CDR3 protein: CASHSPWEGEWQETQYF

D gene: .
clone size: few
J gene: TRBJ2-5
V gene: TRBV4-1
CDR3 DNA: TGCGCCAGCAGCCGCCCCCAGGCGGAAGAGACCCAGTACTTC
CDR3 protein: CASSRPQAEETQYF

D gene: .
clone size: .
J gene: TRBJ2-1
V gene: TRBV4-1
CDR3 DNA: TGCGCCAGCAGCCAACAAACATTGCCAGGGGAACACAATGAGCAGTTCTTC
CDR3 protein: CASSQQTLPGEHNEQFF

D gene: .
clone size: .
J gene: TRBJ1-4
V gene: TRBV7-9
CDR3 DNA: TGTGCCAGCAGCTTAGCGTCGGCCGATGAAAAACTGTTTTTT
CDR3 protein: CASSLASADEKLFF

D gene: .
clone size: few
J gene: TRBJ1-5
V gene: TRBV20-1
CDR3 DNA: TGCAGTGCTAGAGATCTGGGACTCAATCAGCCCCAGCATTTT
CDR3 protein: CSARDLGLNQPQHF

D gene: .
clone size: many
J gene: TRBJ1-4
V gene: TRBV12-3/TRBV12-4
CDR3 DNA: TGTGCCAGCAGCCTGAGGAATGAAAAACTGTTTTTT
CDR3 protein: CASSLRNEKLFF

D gene: .
clone size: few
J gene: TRBJ1-5
V gene: TRBV30
CDR3 DNA: TGTGCCTGGGCCAACAGTCTAAATCAGCCCCAGCATTTT
CDR3 protein: CAWANSLNQPQHF

D gene: .
clone size: many
J gene: TRBJ2-2
V gene: TRBV24-1
CDR3 DNA: TGTGCCACCAGTGTCAGGGATTGGACCGGGGAGCTGTTTTTT
CDR3 protein: CATSVRDWTGELFF

D gene: TRBD2
clone size: few
J gene: TRBJ2-5
V gene: TRBV7-9
CDR3 DNA: TGTGCCAGCAGCTCTCCCAGGGACACCTTACTAGCGGGAGAACAAGAGACCCAGTACTTC
CDR3 protein: CASSSPRDTLLAGEQETQYF

D gene: .
clone size: .
J gene: TRBJ2-5
V gene: TRBV12-3/TRBV12-4
CDR3 DNA: TGTGCCAGCAGTGAAGCTGCGGGGGCCCAAGAGACCCAGTACTTC
CDR3 protein: CASSEAAGAQETQYF

D gene: .
clone size: .
J gene: TRBJ2-5
V gene: TRBV20-1
CDR3 DNA: TGCAGTGCTAGAGTTTTTCGGCGGGGGCCGGGGGAGACCCAGTACTTC
CDR3 protein: CSARVFRRGPGETQYF

D gene: .
clone size: many
J gene: TRBJ2-5
V gene: TRBV27
CDR3 DNA: TGTGCCAGCAGTTTACCCCCCACCGCGGGGGCCAGGACCCAGTACTTC
CDR3 protein: CASSLPPTAGARTQYF

D gene: TRBD2
clone size: few
J gene: TRBJ2-2
V gene: TRBV4-1
CDR3 DNA: TGCGCCAGCAGCCAAGAGGAGAGCCTAGCGGGTCGTCTGTTTTTT
CDR3 protein: CASSQEESLAGRLFF

D gene: .
clone size: many
J gene: TRBJ1-6
V gene: TRBV11-2
CDR3 DNA: TGTGCCAGCAGCGTTAGACAGTTTTCACCCCTCCACTTT
CDR3 protein: CASSVRQFSPLHF

D gene: .
clone size: many
J gene: TRBJ1-5
V gene: TRBV12-3/TRBV12-4
CDR3 DNA: TGTGCCAGCAGTTTTACCGGGCCGATAGGGGGGCCCCAGCATTTT
CDR3 protein: CASSFTGPIGGPQHF

D gene: .
clone size: many
J gene: TRBJ1-2
V gene: TRBV6-5
CDR3 DNA: TGTGCCAGCAGTTACTCGAACAGGGAAGGCTATGGCTACACCTTC
CDR3 protein: CASSYSNREGYGYTF

D gene: .
clone size: many
J gene: TRBJ2-3
V gene: TRBV19
CDR3 DNA: TGTGCCAGTGCATATAGCGGAACAGATACGCAGTATTTT
CDR3 protein: CASAYSGTDTQYF

D gene: .
clone size: .
J gene: TRBJ1-5
V gene: TRBV12-3/TRBV12-4
CDR3 DNA: TGTGCCAGCAGTTTCACAGGCTTCCGTAGCAATCAGCCCCAGCATTTT
CDR3 protein: CASSFTGFRSNQPQHF

D gene: .
clone size: many
J gene: TRBJ1-3
V gene: TRBV28
CDR3 DNA: TGTGCCAGCAGTCCTGCGGTGGCGACAGCCTCTGGAAACACCATATATTTT
CDR3 protein: CASSPAVATASGNTIYF

D gene: .
clone size: few
J gene: TRBJ2-3
V gene: TRBV12-3/TRBV12-4
CDR3 DNA: TGTGCCAGCAGCGCTACCACAGATACGCAGTATTTT
CDR3 protein: CASSATTDTQYF

D gene: TRBD2
clone size: .
J gene: TRBJ2-7
V gene: TRBV7-9
CDR3 DNA: TGTGCCAGCAGCTTAGGGGAGAGCGGGGGGGAAGACGAGCAGTACTTC
CDR3 protein: CASSLGESGGEDEQYF

D gene: .
clone size: .
J gene: TRBJ2-1
V gene: TRBV19
CDR3 DNA: TGTGCCGGTAGTATAGAGGGGGGTCTATATGGGAGGGCCTCCTACAATGAGCAGTTCTTC
CDR3 protein: CAGSIEGGLYGRASYNEQFF

D gene: .
clone size: few
J gene: TRBJ1-1
V gene: TRBV28
CDR3 DNA: TGTGCCAGCAGTTTAGTGGCGGCTGAAGCTTTCTTT
CDR3 protein: CASSLVAAEAFF